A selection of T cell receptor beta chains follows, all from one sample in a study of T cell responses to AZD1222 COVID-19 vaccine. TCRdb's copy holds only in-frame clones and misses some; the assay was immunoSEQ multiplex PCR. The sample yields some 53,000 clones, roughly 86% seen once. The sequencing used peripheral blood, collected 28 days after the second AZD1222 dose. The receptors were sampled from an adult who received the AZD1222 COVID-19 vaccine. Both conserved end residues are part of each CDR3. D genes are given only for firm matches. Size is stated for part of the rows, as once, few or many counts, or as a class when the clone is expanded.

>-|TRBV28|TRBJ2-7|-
TGTGCCAGCAGCTTGGGGTACGAGCAGTACTTC
CASSLGYEQYF
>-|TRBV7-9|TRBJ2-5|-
TGTGCCAGCAGCTTTTGGACCCAAGAGACCCAGTACTTC
CASSFWTQETQYF
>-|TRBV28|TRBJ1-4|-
TGTGCCAGCAGTTTCTTAGGGGTGAATGAAAAACTGTTTTTT
CASSFLGVNEKLFF
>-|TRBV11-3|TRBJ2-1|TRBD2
TGTGCCAGCAGCCTCGGGGGGAGCTCCTACAATGAGCAGTTCTTC
CASSLGGSSYNEQFF
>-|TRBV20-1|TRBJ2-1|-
TGCAGTGCTAGTGGGCCGGGCCACTACAATGAGCAGTTCTTC
CSASGPGHYNEQFF
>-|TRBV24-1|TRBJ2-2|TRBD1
TGTGCCACCCGAACTACAGGGGCCACCGGGGAGCTGTTTTTT
CATRTTGATGELFF
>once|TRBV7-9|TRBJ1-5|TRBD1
TGTGCCAGCAGCTTATTTGGCAGGGGGAACAATCAGCCCCAGCATTTT
CASSLFGRGNNQPQHF
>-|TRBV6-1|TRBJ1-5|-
TGTGCCAGCAGTGAAGTGCGCGCAAGGGGCAATCAGCCCCAGCATTTT
CASSEVRARGNQPQHF
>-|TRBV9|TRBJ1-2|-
TGTGCCAGCAGCGTAGGGTGGGGGGACGCTAACTATGGCTACACCTTC
CASSVGWGDANYGYTF
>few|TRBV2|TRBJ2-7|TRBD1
TGTGCCAGCAGTGGAGGGACAGGGTCCTCCTACGAGCAGTACTTC
CASSGGTGSSYEQYF
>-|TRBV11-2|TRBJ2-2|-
TGTGCCAGCAGCTCGTCCCGGCCCGGGGAGCTGTTTTTT
CASSSSRPGELFF
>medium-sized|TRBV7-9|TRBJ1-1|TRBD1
TGTGCCAGCAGCTTAATGGGACAGGATGGCACTGAAGCTTTCTTT
CASSLMGQDGTEAFF
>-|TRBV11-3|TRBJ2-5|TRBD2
TGTGCCAGCAGCGCCGGGAGGCTAGACCAAGAGACCCAGTACTTC
CASSAGRLDQETQYF
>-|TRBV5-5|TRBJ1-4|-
TGTGCCAGCAGCTTGGGGGGTGAAAAACTGTTTTTT
CASSLGGEKLFF
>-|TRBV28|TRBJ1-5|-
TGTGCCAGCAGTAGATACAGAATTATAAGCCGCATCGATCAGCCCCAGCATTTT
CASSRYRIISRIDQPQHF
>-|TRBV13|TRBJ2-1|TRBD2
TGTGCCAGCAGCTTAGCCACCCGGACTAGCGGGAGGGCGACCTACAATGAGCAGTTCTTC
CASSLATRTSGRATYNEQFF
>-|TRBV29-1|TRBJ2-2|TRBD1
TGCAGCTTTTGGACAGGGGCGAACACCGGGGAGCTGTTTTTT
CSFWTGANTGELFF
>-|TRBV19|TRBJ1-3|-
TGTGCCAGTAGTAGCCGGACCTCTGGAAACACCATATATTTT
CASSSRTSGNTIYF
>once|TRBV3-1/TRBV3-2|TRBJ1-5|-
TGTGCCGGGGACCGACAGGTGAGTCAGCCCCAGCATTTT
CAGDRQVSQPQHF
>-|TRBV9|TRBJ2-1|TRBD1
TGTGCCAGCAGCGGGACAGGCTCTTACAATGAGCAGTTCTTC
CASSGTGSYNEQFF
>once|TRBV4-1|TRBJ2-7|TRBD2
TGCGCCAGCAGCCAAGTTTGGGGTAGCGGGAGCTACGAGCAGTACTTC
CASSQVWGSGSYEQYF
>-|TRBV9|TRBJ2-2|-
TGTGCCAGCAGCGTAGGGCCCGAGGCCGGGGAGCTGTTTTTT
CASSVGPEAGELFF
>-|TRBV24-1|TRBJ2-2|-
TGTGCCACCAGTGACCCCAACAGGGAAGGTCTTGGCGGGGAGCTGTTTTTT
CATSDPNREGLGGELFF
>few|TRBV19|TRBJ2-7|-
TGTGCCAGTAGTATCGCCAACCCTTCCTACGAGCAGTACTTC
CASSIANPSYEQYF
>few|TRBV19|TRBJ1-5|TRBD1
TGTGCCAGCTCCGGGACAGGGGGCACCAATAATCAGCCCCAGCATTTT
CASSGTGGTNNQPQHF
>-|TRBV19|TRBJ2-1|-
TGTGCCAGTAGTATCGGGGGTTTCTCCTACAATGAGCAGTTCTTC
CASSIGGFSYNEQFF
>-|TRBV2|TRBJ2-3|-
TGTGCCAGCAGTGTATCAGGGGCAGATACGCAGTATTTT
CASSVSGADTQYF
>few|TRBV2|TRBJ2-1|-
TGTGCCAGCAAAGACCGGGCGGCTTCCGCCTACAATGAGCAGTTCTTC
CASKDRAASAYNEQFF
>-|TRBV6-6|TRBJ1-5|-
TGTGCCACTTCCACCCGGACCCAAACTAGCAATCAGCCCCAGCATTTT
CATSTRTQTSNQPQHF
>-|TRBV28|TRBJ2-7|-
TGTGCCAGCAGTTCCGGGCACAGGCCCTACGAGCAGTACTTC
CASSSGHRPYEQYF
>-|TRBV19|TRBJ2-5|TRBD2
TGTGCCAGTAGTACCCGACACTGGACTAGCGGTTCCCAAGAGACCCAGTACTTC
CASSTRHWTSGSQETQYF
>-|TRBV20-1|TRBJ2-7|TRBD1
TGCAGTGCCAGTACAGGGGCCGCCTACGAGCAGTACTTC
CSASTGAAYEQYF
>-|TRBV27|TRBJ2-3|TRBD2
TGTGCCAGCAGTTTATGGGGCGGGAGAAAAGGAGATACGCAGTATTTT
CASSLWGGRKGDTQYF